The 10 T cell receptor beta chains reported below all come from one sample, sequenced in a study of shared clonotypes between healthy human individuals. Libraries were prepared by immunoSEQ multiplex PCR; TCRdb keeps only in-frame clonotypes and omits some of them. This table has around 510,000 clones, roughly four fifths appearing once. Sequenced sample: PBMCs. These receptors were taken from a woman aged 40 to 50 in good health. Some clones in this sample may be carry-over from other donors' samples.

V usage is TRBV5-4 and J usage is TRBJ2-1; 10 bases align to TRBD2. The trim removed 1 base at V and 1 base at J, leaving 5 bases unmatched. This CDR3 has 17 residues. Germline CDR1 and CDR2: SGHNT and YYREEE (reference sequence). CDR3 sequence (DNA): TGTGCCAGCAGCTTGCCTAGCGGGAGAGCTTCCTACAATGAGCAGTTCTTC. It specifies CASSLPSGRASYNEQFF.

The chain couples TRBV2 to TRBJ1-1; TRBD1 aligns across 9 bases. Looked up from germline, CDR1 is SNHLY and CDR2 is FYNNEI. The CDR3 sequence is 15 residues long. The ends lost 4 bases at V and 1 base at J; junction bases unmatched: 4. The CDR3 DNA follows: TGTGCCAGCAGTGGACAGGGGGTCGAGAACACTGAAGCTTTCTTT. Translated, it gives CASSGQGVENTEAFF.

V and J are TRBV4-3 and TRBJ2-1, with D maybe TRBD2 (6 bases). Trimming took off 1 base at V and 6 bases at J, with 16 bases between the two ends. CDR3 length: 16 amino acids. Germline V lookup: CDR1 LGHNA, CDR2 YSLEER. The CDR3: CASSQGTMASSNEQFF. CDR3 nucleotides: TGCGCCAGCAGCCAAGGGACTATGGCTAGCAGCAATGAGCAGTTCTTC.

This clone was recorded a few times. The V call is TRBV7-3, the J call TRBJ2-7; the D is unclear. This CDR3 is 14 amino acids long. Germline CDR1 is SGHTA and CDR2 is FQGTGA. V gave up 7 bases and J gave up 4 bases, with 17 bases separating them. The CDR3 coding sequence is TGTGCCAGCATTATTGGGGAAGAGTTTTACGAGCAGTACTTC. It yields the protein CASIIGEEFYEQYF.

A note on this clone: Mismatch with germline at one junction end may stem from a read error. The chain uses TRBV7-7 and TRBJ2-7; D may be TRBD2 (5 bases). The CDR3 sequence is 14 residues long. Germline V CDR1 and CDR2: SSHAT, FNYEAQ (reference sequence). Here the CDR3 DNA reads TGTGCTAGCAGCTTAGTTTGGGAGACCTACGAGCAGTACTTC. This sequence encodes CASSLVWETYEQYF.

The gene calls are TRBV7-2 and TRBJ1-2; 9 positions match TRBD1. Germline CDR1 reads SGHTA; CDR2 reads FQGNSA. The junction had 11 bases not matched to a gene; V was cut back by 5 bases and J by 4 bases. The CDR3 sequence is 16 residues long. CDR3 nucleotide sequence: TGTGCCAGCAGCCCGGGACAGGGTGTTTTGAGCTATGGCTACACCTTC. It is translated as CASSPGQGVLSYGYTF. The full variable domain, completed using reference TRBV7-2 and TRBJ1-2, is GAGVSQSPSNKVTEKGKDVELRCDPISGHTALYWYRQSLGQGLEFLIYFQGNSAPDKSGLPSDRFSAERTGGSVSTLTIQRTQQEDSAVYLCASSPGQGVLSYGYTFGSGTRLTVV.

Regarding this clone: A much larger clone differs by one base, so this may be a read error. V is TRBV6-1 and J is TRBJ2-5, with 9 nucleotides matching TRBD1. With 5 bases clipped from V and 3 bases from J, the junction kept 1 base outside the gene matches. The germline gives CDR1 MNHNS, CDR2 SASEGT. The CDR3 length is 13 residues. The CDR3 DNA sequence: TGTGCCAGCAGTAGGGACAGGGAAGAGACCCAGTACTTC. Translation gives CASSRDREETQYF.

This chain uses TRBV18 with TRBJ1-1; 9 bases agree with TRBD1. This CDR3 comprises 15 residues. CDR1 KGHSH and CDR2 LQKENI come from the germline V gene. V lost 5 bases, J lost 0 bases, and 4 bases stayed unmatched. This CDR3 reads CASSVQGALNTEAFF. CDR3 DNA sequence: TGTGCCAGCTCAGTACAGGGGGCCCTGAACACTGAAGCTTTCTTT.

The chain uses TRBV18 and TRBJ2-2; the match to TRBD1 covers 8 bases. V was pared by 3 bases and J by 0 bases, with 6 bases of the junction left unmatched. This CDR3 comprises 17 residues. The germline V gene encodes CDR1 KGHSH and CDR2 LQKENI. Written as DNA, the CDR3 is TGTGCCAGCTCACCGGGGACAGGATATACGAACACCGGGGAGCTGTTTTTT. Amino acids: CASSPGTGYTNTGELFF.

The V call is TRBV2, the J call TRBJ2-2; 8 bases fit TRBD2. Losses at the gene ends were 6 bases for V and 2 bases for J; bases not matched to a gene: 5. Germline CDR1 SNHLY, CDR2 FYNNEI. The CDR3 is made up of 15 amino acids. The CDR3 bases are TGTGCCAGCAGGACGGGGGGGCGAAACACCGGGGAGCTGTTTTTT. Its protein is CASRTGGRNTGELFF.